The 32 T cell receptor beta chains below come from one sample, sequenced in a study of patients and donors after allogeneic stem cell transplantation. MiXCR was run by TCRdb on the RT-PCR reads, yielding one entry per CDR3 protein. The sample lists 4,000 to 5,000 distinct CDR3 sequences, about 15% occurring once. Sequenced sample: blood, either unsorted or a sorted T cell fraction (not recorded which). Every receptor here comes from a human donor who was either an allogeneic HSCT recipient or a stem cell or donor lymphocyte infusion donor (not recorded which). It is not recorded whose cells these are; they may come from a transplant donor.

The chain recombines TRBV6-5 with TRBJ2-1; 7 bases line up with TRBD1. The V gene's germline CDR1 is MNHEY and CDR2 SVGAGI. The ends lost 5 bases at V and 9 bases at J; junction bases unmatched: 10. The CDR3 has 14 amino acids. The CDR3 DNA reads TGTGCCAGCAGTCGGACAGGTACTTTCGGTGAGCAGTTCTTC. Its translation: CASSRTGTFGEQFF.

The V call is TRBV20-1, the J call TRBJ1-2; D not certain. The germline V gene encodes CDR1 DFQATT and CDR2 SNEGSKA (reference sequence). The germline V and J ends were trimmed by 3 bases and 0 bases, with 14 bases remaining between them. The CDR3 is made up of 15 amino acids. The CDR3: CSASATDPSNYGYTF. Written as DNA, the CDR3 is TGCAGTGCTAGTGCAACGGACCCTTCTAACTATGGCTACACCTTC.

About this clonotype itself: In this CDR3 the conserved last residue, phenylalanine or tryptophan, is missing, so a read error is likely. The chain employs TRBV3-1 and TRBJ2-2; D uncertain. CDR1 and CDR2 from the germline V gene are LGHDT and YNNKEL (reference sequence). Trimming pared 4 bases from V and 6 bases from J, leaving 6 bases between. The length of the CDR3 is 12 residues. CDR3 protein: CASSLIPGELFL. Written as DNA, the CDR3 is TGTGCCAGCAGCCTCATCCCCGGGGAGCTGTTTTTG.

The chain recombines TRBV2 with TRBJ2-7, with 7 positions matching TRBD1. The length of the CDR3 is 15 residues. V lost 7 bases to trimming and J lost 2 bases; unmatched junction nucleotides: 11. The germline V gene encodes CDR1 SNHLY and CDR2 FYNNEI. The chain's CDR3 is CASNRKGTAPYEQYF. The DNA of the CDR3 is TGTGCCAGCAACAGAAAGGGGACAGCCCCCTACGAGCAGTACTTC.

This clonotype showed up many times. The chain links TRBV29-1 to TRBJ1-6; D ambiguous. Germline CDR1 SQVTM, CDR2 ANQGSEA. The V gene lost 7 bases and the J gene lost 7 bases, with 17 bases spanning the gap. The CDR3 covers 14 residues. The CDR3, as DNA: TGCAGCGCGAGAACTTCGGGGATCAATTCACCCCTCCACTTT. Translating it yields CSARTSGINSPLHF. The full variable domain, with the rest looked up from reference TRBV29-1 and TRBJ1-6, is SAVISQKPSRDICQRGTSLTIQCQVDSQVTMMFWYRQQPGQSLTLIATANQGSEATYESGFVIDKFPISRPNLTFSTLTVSNMSPEDSSIYLCSARTSGINSPLHFGNGTRLTVT.

The rearrangement joins TRBV24-1 to TRBJ2-2; D is ambiguous. The CDR3 is 13 residues long. Germline values: CDR1 KGHDR, CDR2 SFDVKD. Trimming took off 9 bases at V and 0 bases at J, with 7 bases between the two ends. CDR3 loop: CATRHPNTGELFF. The CDR3 DNA sequence: TGTGCCACCCGACACCCGAACACCGGGGAGCTGTTTTTT.

The gene calls are TRBV10-2 and TRBJ2-3; tentatively, D is TRBD2 (6 bases). Germline-derived CDR1 and CDR2 are WSHSY and SAAADI. V shed 7 bases and J shed 4 bases, with 12 bases lying between them. This CDR3 has 13 residues. The CDR3 here is CASITSSADTQYF. The CDR3 DNA follows: TGCGCCAGCATAACTAGCAGCGCAGATACGCAGTATTTT.

This clonotype was observed a handful of times. The rearrangement links TRBV6-5 to TRBJ2-7; D remains unclear. V lost 6 bases and J lost 3, with 6 bases in between. From germline, CDR1 is MNHEY and CDR2 SVGAGI. This CDR3 has 11 residues. The CDR3, as DNA: TGTGCCAGCAGCCGCGACTACGAGCAGTACTTC. It specifies CASSRDYEQYF.

The J gene is TRBJ2-2, the V gene TRBV7-9, with D maybe TRBD1 (6 bases). Germline assignment: CDR1 SEHNR and CDR2 FQNEAQ (reference sequence). The V gene lost 1 base and the J gene lost 7 bases, with 7 bases spanning the gap. The CDR3 is 13 amino acids. The CDR3, as DNA: TGTGCCAGCAGCTTAGGGACAGTCGGGGAGCTGTTTTTT. Amino acid sequence: CASSLGTVGELFF.

The CDR3 is CAIRSQGTENEQFF. The CDR3 DNA sequence: TGTGCCATCAGATCACAGGGGACGGAGAATGAGCAGTTCTTC. The rearrangement uses TRBV10-3 and TRBJ2-1; 7 nucleotides match TRBD1. This CDR3 comprises 14 residues. Germline assignment: CDR1 ENHRY and CDR2 SYGVKD. The V segment lost 6 bases and the J segment 7 bases; nucleotides outside the gene matches: 9.

The rearrangement links TRBV6-6 to TRBJ2-1, with D tentatively TRBD2 (5 bases). Germline-derived CDR1 and CDR2 are MNHNY and SVGAGI (reference sequence). Deletions cut 2 bases from V and 3 bases from J, with 11 bases between. This CDR3 comprises 15 residues. Here the CDR3 reads CASSYAGLSYNEQFF. The DNA for the CDR3 is TGTGCCAGCAGTTACGCGGGTCTGAGCTACAATGAGCAGTTCTTC.

The chain recombines TRBV7-9 with TRBJ2-7; TRBD2 is a possible D gene (6 bases). The germline gives CDR1 SEHNR, CDR2 FQNEAQ (reference sequence). V dropped 2 bases and J dropped 0 bases, with 11 bases sitting between them. This CDR3 is built from 15 residues. The CDR3 DNA is TGTGCCAGCAGCTTAAGCGGACTAACCTCCTACGAGCAGTACTTC. This codes for CASSLSGLTSYEQYF.

This clonotype was recorded many times. J is TRBJ1-2 and V is TRBV5-1; D unclear. Germline assignment: CDR1 SGHRS and CDR2 YFSETQ. The CDR3 is 14 residues long. V was cut by 4 bases and J by 0 bases, with 10 bases left in between. The CDR3 sequence: CASSPIQPNYGYTF. The CDR3 region has the DNA TGCGCCAGCAGCCCTATCCAACCTAACTATGGCTACACCTTC.

This clonotype has ten or more counts. V gene TRBV18 combines with J gene TRBJ2-3, with D possibly matching TRBD2 (6 bases). V lost 3 bases and J lost 2, with 9 bases in between. The CDR3 runs to 14 residues. CDR1 is KGHSH, CDR2 LQKENI, per germline. This CDR3 is CASSPTRNTDTQYF. The CDR3 DNA is TGTGCCAGCTCACCGACTAGGAACACAGATACGCAGTATTTT.

This clonotype was counted only a few times. V is TRBV7-3 and J is TRBJ2-1, with TRBD2 matching 11 bases. Germline CDR1 reads SGHTA; CDR2 reads FQGTGA. The CDR3 extends over 16 amino acids. V gave up 1 base and J gave up 2 bases; unmatched junction bases: 1. CDR3 coding DNA: TGTGCCAGCAGCTTAAGGGGACTAGCGGCCTACAATGAGCAGTTCTTC. It yields the protein CASSLRGLAAYNEQFF.

This clonotype has just a few counts. V usage is TRBV7-9 and J usage is TRBJ1-2, with 7 bases aligning to TRBD1. J was trimmed by 8 bases and V by 7 bases; bases with no gene match: 7. The CDR3 length is 12 residues. Germline CDR1 and CDR2: SEHNR and FQNEAQ (reference sequence). The CDR3 here is CASKTGVGGYTF. The CDR3 DNA reads as TGTGCCAGCAAAACAGGGGTGGGAGGCTACACCTTC. The entire variable domain, with the rest obtained from reference TRBV7-9 and TRBJ1-2, is as follows: DTGVSQNPRHKITKRGQNVTFRCDPISEHNRLYWYRQTLGQGPEFLTYFQNEAQLEKSRLLSDRFSAERPKGSFSTLEIQRTEQGDSAMYLCASKTGVGGYTFGSGTRLTVV.

This clonotype was seen a handful of times. The chain links TRBV6-5 to TRBJ2-1; TRBD1 is a possible D gene (5 bases). Per germline, CDR1 MNHEY and CDR2 SVGAGI. V was cut by 0 bases and J by 10 bases, with 13 bases left in between. The CDR3 extends over 14 amino acids. In DNA, the CDR3 is TGTGCCAGCAGTTACTCGAACTGGGGCAGGGAGCAGTTCTTC. Amino acid sequence: CASSYSNWGREQFF.

The V and J genes are TRBV12-3 or TRBV12-4 and TRBJ1-1, with D unresolved. The CDR3 runs to 13 residues. V was pared by 0 bases and J by 2 bases, with 4 bases between. CDR3 DNA sequence: TGTGCCAGCAGTTTAGCTTTTAACACTGAAGCTTTCTTT. Its translation: CASSLAFNTEAFF.

This clonotype was seen ten or more times. This chain connects TRBV18 to TRBJ1-1; D is uncertain. CDR1 KGHSH and CDR2 LQKENI come from the germline V gene. Trimming cost V 3 bases and J 1 base, with 9 bases left between them. The CDR3 spans 14 residues. The DNA for the CDR3 is TGTGCCAGCTCACCGGCGGACGGGAACACTGAAGCTTTCTTT. Its translation is CASSPADGNTEAFF.

This clonotype appeared many times. DNA of the CDR3: TGTGCCAGCAAGGTGGGGGCTGGCGCCAAAAACATTCAGTACTTC. Encoded protein: CASKVGAGAKNIQYF. The J gene is TRBJ2-4, the V gene TRBV2; weak D call: TRBD1 (6 bases). Germline V lookup: CDR1 SNHLY, CDR2 FYNNEI. The CDR3 consists of 15 residues. V dropped 7 bases and J dropped 1 base, with 14 bases sitting between them. The variable domain in full, with the rest retrieved from reference TRBV2 and TRBJ2-4, is EPEVTQTPSHQVTQMGQEVILRCVPISNHLYFYWYRQILGQKVEFLVSFYNNEISEKSEIFDDQFSVERPDGSNFTLKIRSTKLEDSAMYFCASKVGAGAKNIQYFGAGTRLSVL.

This clonotype appeared a few times. The chain recombines TRBV7-9 with TRBJ2-1; D might be TRBD2 (6 bases). The V end lost 3 bases, the J end lost 15 bases, and 18 bases lay between the germline ends. The germline V gene encodes CDR1 SEHNR and CDR2 FQNEAQ (reference sequence). The length of the CDR3 is 13 residues. The CDR3 bases are TGTGCCAGCAGCTTGGACCTAGCGACCTGGGCGTTCTTC. It codes for CASSLDLATWAFF.

The J gene is TRBJ1-2, the V gene TRBV18, with a weak D call TRBD1 (5 bases). V lost 3 bases to trimming and J lost 0 bases, with 8 bases between them. CDR3 length: 14 residues. CDR1 is KGHSH and CDR2 is LQKENI in the germline V gene. DNA of the CDR3: TGTGCCAGCTCACCCGGACATTCTAACTATGGCTACACCTTC. This sequence encodes CASSPGHSNYGYTF.

The table lists this clonotype with many counts. The rearrangement uses TRBV10-3 and TRBJ1-5; 10 nucleotides align to TRBD1. The CDR3 covers 13 residues. Germline CDR1 reads ENHRY; CDR2 reads SYGVKD. After removal of 6 bases from V and 6 bases from J, the junction contained 2 bases not matched to a gene. CDR3 region: CAIRGQGGQPQHF. CDR3 nucleotide sequence: TGTGCCATCAGAGGACAGGGGGGTCAGCCCCAGCATTTT.

This clonotype was observed at least ten times. The V and J genes are TRBV10-3 and TRBJ2-2; perhaps D is TRBD1 or TRBD2 (5 bases each). Trimming took off 11 bases at V and 0 bases at J, with 13 bases between the two ends. The germline V gene has CDR1 ENHRY and CDR2 SYGVKD. The CDR3 loop spans 14 amino acids. CDR3 protein: CAAAGTANTGELFF. CDR3 sequence (DNA): TGTGCCGCCGCCGGGACCGCGAACACCGGGGAGCTGTTTTTT.

This clonotype has only a few counts. The chain uses TRBV14 and TRBJ2-3; D is ambiguous. This CDR3 has 13 amino acids. The germline CDR1 and CDR2 sequences are SGHDN and FVKESK. Trimming shortened V by 4 bases and J by 2 bases, and 7 bases separated the two germline ends. The CDR3 sequence is CASSLLNTDTQYF. CDR3 DNA sequence: TGTGCCAGCAGCCTTCTAAACACAGATACGCAGTATTTT.

V and J are TRBV18 and TRBJ1-6; D is undetermined. Deletions cut 3 bases from V and 0 bases from J, with 6 bases between. Germline-derived CDR1 and CDR2 are KGHSH and LQKENI. The CDR3 runs 15 residues. CDR3 residues: CASSPASSYNSPLHF. CDR3 nucleotide sequence: TGTGCCAGCTCACCTGCGAGCTCCTATAATTCACCCCTCCACTTT.

This clonotype was recorded at least ten times. This rearrangement joins TRBV12-3 or TRBV12-4 to TRBJ2-2, with 9 bases that match TRBD2. This CDR3 is built from 16 residues. Germline trimming cut 6 bases from V and 4 bases from J; bases unmatched to any gene: 9. The CDR3 reads CASSLGSGSGTGELFF. In nucleotides, the CDR3 is TGTGCCAGCAGCCTAGGTAGCGGGAGCGGCACCGGGGAGCTGTTTTTT.

This clonotype has a count of ten or more. The V gene is TRBV9, the J gene TRBJ1-1; 10 nucleotides match TRBD1. The V segment lost 5 bases and the J segment 1 base; nucleotides outside the gene matches: 5. CDR3 length equals 15 residues. CDR1 is SGDLS and CDR2 is YYNGEE in the germline V gene. The CDR3 reads CASSPRTGGNTEAFF. As DNA, the CDR3 is TGTGCCAGCAGTCCCAGGACAGGGGGGAACACTGAAGCTTTCTTT.

This clonotype came up many times. The chain joins TRBV28 to TRBJ2-4; 8 positions agree with TRBD1. Per the germline V gene, CDR1 is MDHEN and CDR2 is SYDVKM. The CDR3 is made up of 15 amino acids. V was pared by 3 bases and J by 8 bases, with 9 bases of the junction left unmatched. The CDR3 sequence is CASSFISGGTYIQYF. Written as DNA, the CDR3 is TGTGCCAGCAGTTTTATCTCAGGGGGCACGTACATTCAGTACTTC.

This clonotype was observed many times. The chain couples TRBV12-3 or TRBV12-4 to TRBJ1-3; TRBD1 matches 7 bases. The ends lost 5 bases at V and 0 bases at J; junction bases unmatched: 4. This CDR3 is 15 amino acids long. CDR3 protein: CASSLRDSSGNTIYF. The CDR3 DNA reads as TGTGCCAGCAGTCTCCGGGACAGCTCTGGAAACACCATATATTTT.

Only a few counts were recorded for this clonotype. The chain joins TRBV20-1 to TRBJ2-3, with 8 positions matching TRBD2. Germline CDR1 and CDR2: DFQATT and SNEGSKA (reference sequence). The CDR3 consists of 11 residues. CDR3 sequence reads: CSGLATDTQYF. CDR3 nucleotide sequence: TGCAGCGGACTAGCCACAGATACGCAGTATTTT.

The rearrangement links TRBV28 to TRBJ1-6; D is possibly TRBD1 (5 bases). The CDR3 loop spans 18 amino acids. Between the trimmed V and J ends, which lost 5 bases and 7 bases, there was a span of 24 bases. CDR1 is MDHEN and CDR2 is SYDVKM in the germline V gene. The CDR3 reads CASSLMFMGGGRNSPLHF. The CDR3 DNA is TGTGCCAGCAGTCTCATGTTTATGGGGGGAGGGAGGAATTCACCCCTCCACTTT.